A selection of T cell receptor beta chains follows, all from one sample in a study of Graves' ophthalmopathy and Graves' hyperthyroidism. Each CDR3 protein is one row after TCRdb ran MiXCR on the multiplex PCR reads. The sample consists of a few hundred thousand distinct CDR3 sequences, 15% of them appearing once. Sequencing input: peripheral blood. All receptors come from a woman aged 18-29 years with stable Graves' hyperthyroidism. The CDR3 runs from the conserved cysteine through the conserved F or W. A D gene is named only where the DNA matches it firmly. Not all rows give a size; the values are once, few, many and, for expanded clones, a class.

CDR3	DNA	V	J	D	size
CASSYRRGYTESFF	TGTGCCAGCAGTTATCGGCGAGGGTACACTGAATCTTTCTTT	TRBV6-2/TRBV6-3	TRBJ1-1	.	.
CASSRGSPTDTQYF	TGTGCCAGCTCACGGGGTTCACCCACAGATACGCAGTATTTT	TRBV12-3/TRBV12-4	TRBJ2-3	.	few
CASGLIAGNTIYF	TGTGCCAGCGGGTTGATTGCTGGAAACACCATATATTTT	TRBV7-9	TRBJ1-3	.	.
CASSITYEAFF	TGTGCCAGCAGCATAACCTATGAAGCTTTCTTT	TRBV2	TRBJ1-1	.	many
CASSPRLGGKNTYEQYF	TGTGCCAGCAGCCCCCGCCTGGGGGGGAAAAATACCTACGAGCAGTACTTC	TRBV3-1	TRBJ2-7	TRBD2	.
CASSLAQATYEQYF	TGTGCCAGCAGCTTAGCCCAGGCTACCTACGAGCAGTACTTC	TRBV7-8	TRBJ2-7	.	many
CASSSLAGVQETQYF	TGTGCCAGCAGCTCACTAGCGGGGGTCCAAGAGACCCAGTACTTC	TRBV11-2	TRBJ2-5	TRBD2	many
CASSFSYWWPGELFF	TGTGCCAGCAGTTTCTCCTATTGGTGGCCCGGGGAGCTGTTTTTT	TRBV6-2/TRBV6-3	TRBJ2-2	.	.
CASSLDSGLAGDEQYF	TGCGCCAGCAGCTTGGATTCGGGACTAGCGGGAGACGAGCAGTACTTC	TRBV5-1	TRBJ2-7	TRBD2	.
CASSLKGGLTEAFF	TGTGCCAGCAGCTTAAAGGGGGGGCTGACTGAAGCTTTCTTT	TRBV7-3	TRBJ1-1	.	many
CASSPSGGNQETQYF	TGTGCCAGCAGTCCCAGCGGGGGGAACCAAGAGACCCAGTACTTC	TRBV28	TRBJ2-5	TRBD2	many
CASSLASTGELFF	TGTGCCAGCAGCTTAGCTTCCACCGGGGAGCTGTTTTTT	TRBV7-2	TRBJ2-2	.	many
CASKLQQGTEAFF	TGTGCCAGCAAACTCCAACAGGGCACTGAAGCTTTCTTT	TRBV2	TRBJ1-1	.	many
CASSLTGTGRETQYF	TGTGCCAGCAGTTTAACCGGGACAGGGAGAGAGACCCAGTACTTC	TRBV12-3/TRBV12-4	TRBJ2-5	TRBD1	many
CASSFDPGTGELFF	TGTGCCAGCAGCTTCGACCCTGGTACCGGGGAGCTGTTTTTT	TRBV7-2	TRBJ2-2	.	few
CSVGLGGLSYEQYF	TGCAGCGTTGGGCTAGGGGGGCTTTCCTACGAGCAGTACTTC	TRBV29-1	TRBJ2-7	.	many
CATRAPRQLGGYTF	TGTGCCACCAGAGCCCCCCGACAGCTGGGTGGCTACACCTTC	TRBV15	TRBJ1-2	.	many
CSVERRHRGPNTEAFF	TGCAGCGTTGAACGCCGACACCGAGGGCCGAACACTGAAGCTTTCTTT	TRBV29-1	TRBJ1-1	.	many
CASSEDETGTNYGYTF	TGTGCCAGCAGTGAAGACGAGACAGGGACTAACTATGGCTACACCTTC	TRBV6-1	TRBJ1-2	TRBD1	.
CASSLEGPGSPLHF	TGTGCCAGCAGTTTAGAAGGGCCGGGTTCACCCCTCCACTTT	TRBV27	TRBJ1-6	.	many
CASMGTGSLSGGYTF	TGTGCCAGTATGGGGACAGGGTCCCTCTCGGGGGGCTACACCTTC	TRBV19	TRBJ1-2	TRBD1	few
CASSLETGTPNTGELFF	TGTGCCAGCAGCTTAGAGACAGGGACGCCAAACACCGGGGAGCTGTTTTTT	TRBV11-2	TRBJ2-2	TRBD1	few
CASSFQGTDYGYTF	TGTGCCAGCAGCTTTCAGGGTACTGACTATGGCTACACCTTC	TRBV11-2	TRBJ1-2	.	many
CASKSSWRTETQYF	TGTGCCAGCAAAAGTAGCTGGAGGACGGAGACCCAGTACTTC	TRBV6-2/TRBV6-3	TRBJ2-5	.	many
CASSYSAQGALGYTF	TGTGCCAGCAGTTACTCGGCCCAGGGGGCGCTTGGCTACACCTTC	TRBV6-5	TRBJ1-2	TRBD1	.
CASSWPSGGKTYEQYF	TGTGCCAGCAGCTGGCCTAGCGGGGGCAAAACCTACGAGCAGTACTTC	TRBV5-5	TRBJ2-7	TRBD2	few
CASSEARGTGVGTEAFF	TGTGCCAGCAGTGAAGCGCGAGGGACAGGGGTTGGCACTGAAGCTTTCTTT	TRBV6-1	TRBJ1-1	TRBD1	few
CASSLDGSDYEQYF	TGTGCCAGCAGCTTAGACGGCAGCGACTACGAGCAGTACTTC	TRBV7-9	TRBJ2-7	.	many
CASSRGQINSPLHF	TGTGCCAGCAGCCGTGGACAGATTAATTCACCCCTCCACTTT	TRBV7-3	TRBJ1-6	.	many
CASRTQGNTEAFF	TGTGCCAGCAGGACGCAGGGGAACACTGAAGCTTTCTTT	TRBV6-5	TRBJ1-1	.	many
CASSLAAAFRDEQYF	TGCGCCAGCAGCCTCGCGGCTGCCTTCAGGGACGAGCAGTACTTC	TRBV4-1	TRBJ2-7	.	many
CASGYPWRGGDEQYF	TGTGCCAGCGGCTACCCGTGGAGGGGCGGCGACGAGCAGTACTTC	TRBV6-5	TRBJ2-7	.	many
CASSLEGGPPYEQYF	TGCGCCAGCAGCTTGGAGGGCGGACCACCCTACGAGCAGTACTTC	TRBV5-1	TRBJ2-7	.	.
CASSPMAGGGYEQYF	TGTGCCAGCAGCCCCATGGCAGGGGGAGGCTACGAGCAGTACTTC	TRBV16	TRBJ2-7	.	many
CASSWGPSGENTGELFF	TGTGCCAGCAGTTGGGGACCTAGCGGGGAGAACACCGGGGAGCTGTTTTTT	TRBV12-3/TRBV12-4	TRBJ2-2	TRBD2	.
CASSLDSGPNSPLHF	TGTGCCAGCAGTCTTGACAGCGGCCCTAATTCACCCCTCCACTTT	TRBV6-5	TRBJ1-6	.	many
CASSLAATGLYTEAFF	TGTGCCAGCAGCTTGGCTGCAACAGGGCTATACACTGAAGCTTTCTTT	TRBV7-6	TRBJ1-1	.	many
CATSDLGRAGELFF	TGTGCCACCAGTGACCTAGGTAGGGCCGGGGAGCTGTTTTTT	TRBV24-1	TRBJ2-2	.	many
CASSIEQGREQYF	TGCGCCAGCAGCATTGAACAGGGTAGGGAGCAGTACTTC	TRBV5-1	TRBJ2-7	.	many
CASIGRTNTEAFF	TGCGCCAGCATAGGACGTACGAACACTGAAGCTTTCTTT	TRBV5-1	TRBJ1-1	.	many
CASSVGGRDITEAFF	TGTGCCAGCAGCGTAGGGGGGCGTGATATAACTGAAGCTTTCTTT	TRBV9	TRBJ1-1	.	many
CASWPSKGAVNGYTF	TGTGCCAGCTGGCCGTCCAAAGGGGCGGTGAATGGCTACACCTTC	TRBV28	TRBJ1-2	.	.
CASMGSGYTF	TGTGCCAGCATGGGAAGTGGCTACACCTTC	TRBV6-2/TRBV6-3	TRBJ1-2	.	.
CASSPWDRREGYTF	TGTGCCAGCAGCCCCTGGGACAGGAGAGAGGGCTACACCTTC	TRBV14	TRBJ1-2	TRBD1	many
CASSPRQGGTEAFF	TGTGCCAGCAGTCCGAGACAGGGAGGGACTGAAGCTTTCTTT	TRBV12-3/TRBV12-4	TRBJ1-1	TRBD1	many
CASSSFGATAFF	TGTGCCAGCAGTTCGTTTGGAGCAACTGCTTTCTTT	TRBV12-3/TRBV12-4	TRBJ1-1	.	many
CASSRQHSYGYTF	TGTGCCAGTAGTCGTCAGCACAGCTATGGCTACACCTTC	TRBV19	TRBJ1-2	.	many
CASSPLGQGRKDQPQHF	TGTGCCAGCAGCCCGCTCGGACAGGGAAGGAAGGATCAGCCCCAGCATTTT	TRBV6-1	TRBJ1-5	TRBD1	many
CSAKSGMSYGYTF	TGCAGTGCTAAAAGTGGAATGAGCTATGGCTACACCTTC	TRBV20-1	TRBJ1-2	.	many
CATSDTGANVLTF	TGTGCCACCAGTGATACCGGGGCCAACGTCCTGACTTTC	TRBV24-1	TRBJ2-6	.	.
CASSLEASPFIF	TGTGCCAGCAGCTTAGAGGCCTCCCCCTTCATCTTC	TRBV7-9	TRBJ2-7	.	few
CASSIGLRGKDGYTF	TGTGCCAGTAGTATAGGCCTTCGGGGGAAAGATGGCTACACCTTC	TRBV19	TRBJ1-2	.	many
CASNSGLAGNYEQYF	TGTGCCAGCAACTCAGGACTAGCGGGGAACTACGAGCAGTACTTC	TRBV12-3/TRBV12-4	TRBJ2-7	TRBD2	many
CSASLSGTGGYTF	TGCAGTGCTAGTCTTTCGGGTACAGGGGGCTACACCTTC	TRBV20-1	TRBJ1-2	.	many
CASGGVLAGTGGELFF	TGTGCCAGCGGTGGGGTCTTAGCGGGGACGGGCGGGGAGCTGTTTTTT	TRBV6-1	TRBJ2-2	TRBD2	many
CASSPTPGATGELFF	TGCGCCAGCAGCCCGACCCCCGGGGCCACCGGGGAGCTGTTTTTT	TRBV5-1	TRBJ2-2	.	few
CASSNLRDRGRYEQYF	TGCGCCAGCAGCAACCTCCGGGACAGGGGGCGGTACGAGCAGTACTTC	TRBV5-1	TRBJ2-7	TRBD1	many